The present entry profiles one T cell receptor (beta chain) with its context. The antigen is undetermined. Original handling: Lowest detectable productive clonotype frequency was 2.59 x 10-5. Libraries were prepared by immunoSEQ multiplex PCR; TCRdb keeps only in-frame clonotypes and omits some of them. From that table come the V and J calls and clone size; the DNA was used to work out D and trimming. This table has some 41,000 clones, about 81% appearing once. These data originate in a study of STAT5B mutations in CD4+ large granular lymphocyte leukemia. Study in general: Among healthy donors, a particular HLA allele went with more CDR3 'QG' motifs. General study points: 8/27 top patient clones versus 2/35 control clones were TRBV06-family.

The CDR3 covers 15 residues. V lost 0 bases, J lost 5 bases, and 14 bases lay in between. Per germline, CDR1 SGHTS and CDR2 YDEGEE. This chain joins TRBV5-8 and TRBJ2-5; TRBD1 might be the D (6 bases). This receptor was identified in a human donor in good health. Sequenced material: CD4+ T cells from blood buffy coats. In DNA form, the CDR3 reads TGTGCCAGCAGCTTGGGCTCGGCTAGGGGGGAGACCCAGTACTTC. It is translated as CASSLGSARGETQYF.